This T cell receptor (beta chain) was sequenced in a study of T cells after yellow fever vaccination (dated by TCRdb to about 2019). For context, the study as a whole: Libraries from fractions with low cell numbers were prepared with the SMART-Seq v4 Ultra Low Input RNA kit. To track T-cell clones before and after primary and booster YFV17D yellow fever vaccination, bulk TCR alpha and beta repertoires were sequenced longitudinally. The cohort comprised two healthy male donors, one aged 18 to 29 and one aged 30 to 40 years. Blood was collected at multiple timepoints before and after primary and secondary immunization, and bulk PBMC replicates and cell subsets were isolated.

The investigation overall reported the following: A small fraction of clonotypes showed up in both the CD4 and CD8 compartments, probably as a result of convergent recombination. Computational filtering was required because FACS-sorted repertoires could contain abundant contaminating clonotypes from the bulk population. Because the study included only a couple of donors, the extent to which the findings can be generalized is limited. Most clones expanded after primary vaccination were re-detected after the booster (about 96% of CD4 and around 86% of CD8), suggesting broad memory maintenance. The secondary T-cell response was found to be weaker but faster than the primary response, with a peak reached on day 5 rather than on day 15.

This clonotype was seen ten or more times. Its antigen is unknown. No base-level quality is on record; no much larger clone is a single base apart. Via the germline V gene, CDR1 is SGHRS and CDR2 YFSETQ. The germline V and J ends show losses of 2 bases and 2 bases respectively, and no gene match explains 2 bases of the junction. The CDR3 has 14 amino acids, counting the end cysteine and phenylalanine. The kept DNA is CDR3 alone, 42 bases in frame from the first base. The sample's treatment or condition label, in plain terms: live attenuated yellow fever vaccine strain. PBMCs were isolated from peripheral blood using a standard Ficoll-Paque protocol. Dynabeads CD4 and CD8 positive selection kits were used to isolate CD4 and CD8 T-cell fractions. TriZol was used to extract RNA from bulk PBMCs, from CD4 and CD8 fractions, and from dextramer-positive and dextramer-negative fractions. TCRdb names Illumina NovaSeq 6000 as the instrument used. TCR cDNA was synthesized by 5'RACE template switching, which introduced a universal primer site and unique molecular identifiers. Priming of cDNA synthesis was performed from both the TCR alpha and TCR beta constant segments. Library amplification used two PCR steps, and the second PCR step added sample barcodes and sequencing adapters. Sequencing of libraries was done on Illumina HiSeq 2500 (2x100 bp) or NovaSeq (2x150 bp). For the original study's pipeline: MIGEC handled demultiplexing of reads and collapsing into UMI consensus sequences, while MiXCR performed V(D)J alignment. Clonotypes responding to the vaccine were identified with edgeR on replicate PBMC samples, with the criteria of FDR below 0.01 and a log2 fold change above 5 up to day 15. Each bulk clonotype was labeled CD4 or CD8 based on which sequenced repertoire, CD4 or CD8, contained the clonotype at higher abundance. The public reads were reanalyzed by TCRdb: fastp trimming at Q25, MiXCR alignment, in-frame beta chains only. Every distinct CDR3 protein forms one entry, paired with its most common genes and DNA. V and J calls and clone size were set by TCRdb, not the authors. Counted in this sample were about 350,000 distinct CDR3 sequences; around 12% of them appeared once. The ten largest clonotypes hold 3% to 4% of the sample.

The specimen was CD4+ T cells sorted from PBMCs, collected 15 days after the yellow fever booster vaccination. The chain is encoded by TRBV5-1 joined to TRBJ2-3, with 7 bases in between that match TRBD1. The TCR originated in a man aged 18 to 35 who received the YFV17D yellow fever vaccine. For the CDR3, the sequence is CASSFGQDTDTQYF. Read as DNA, the sequence is TGCGCCAGCAGCTTTGGACAGGACACAGATACGCAGTATTTT.